This T cell receptor beta chain was documented in a study of T cell responses to AZD1222 COVID-19 vaccine. Points from the study as a whole: After two AZD1222 doses, spike-specific TCR breadth and depth rose versus day 0.

V was pared by 8 bases and J by 1 base, with 2 bases of the junction left unmatched. Germline values: CDR1 MNHEY, CDR2 SVGAGI. CDR3 length: 13 amino acids. As regards this clone: Its antigen is not identified.

The protocol was immunoSEQ multiplex PCR, while the TCRdb copy is restricted to in-frame clones and leaves out a portion. Among more than 110,000 clones listed, about 91% were seen once. The input for sequencing was peripheral blood, taken on day 0 of AZD1222 vaccination. This chain connects TRBV6-5 to TRBJ2-4; 7 bases agree with TRBD1. The TCR originated in an adult in good health. The CDR3 nucleotides are TGTGCCAGCCTCAGGGGGGCCAAAAACATTCAGTACTTC. Its protein is CASLRGAKNIQYF.